This TCR beta chain appears in the sequencing data of a study of lymphopenia after photon versus proton radiotherapy. Between the trimmed V and J ends, which lost 4 bases and 8 bases, there was a span of 18 bases. The CDR3 extends over 15 amino acids. CDR1 and CDR2 from the germline V gene are SNHLY and FYNNEI. Clones were read by immunoSEQ multiplex PCR, and TCRdb kept only the in-frame ones, dropping some. The sample carries roughly 25,000 clones, 85% to 90% recorded once. Whole-study results and caveats: Oligoclonal CD8+ Temra expansion after nadir drove photon patients' diversity drop. Authors raise, but do not show, better survival with proton therapy. Larger post-nadir TCR diversity loss correlated inversely with survival in deceased patients. Under photons, naive T cells and diversity fell while effector/memory populations rose.

In regard to this clone: The antigen is not known.

Source: peripheral blood, taken from a patient treated with photon-based radiotherapy. The V and J genes are TRBV2 and TRBJ1-3; no reliable D call. This clonotype was sampled from a man between 25 and 39 years old with gastric cancer. CDR3 sequence: CASSVGIFSLDTIYF. CDR3 bases: TGTGCCAGCAGTGTGGGGATCTTTTCCTTGGACACCATATATTTT.